The 21 T cell receptor beta chains reported below all come from one sample, sequenced in a study of blood T cell repertoires in COVID-19. Using immunoSEQ multiplex PCR, the repertoire was profiled, and TCRdb retains in-frame clones only, with some absent. This sample yields fewer than 200,000 clones, of which about four fifths are seen a single time; approximately 7.1% belongs to the top ten. Sequencing was done on a sample of peripheral blood. Every receptor here comes from a human donor in a cohort sampled during active COVID-19.

This clone came up once. The rearrangement uses TRBV6-1 and TRBJ1-1, with a tentative D call TRBD1 (6 bases). The CDR3 spans 14 residues. The germline CDR1 and CDR2 sequences are MNHNS and SASEGT. Between the trimmed V and J ends, which lost 3 bases and 5 bases, there was a span of 13 bases. The DNA for the CDR3 is TGTGCCAGCAGTGAGACAGGATCACAAACTGAAGCTTTCTTT. Amino acid sequence: CASSETGSQTEAFF.

The J gene is TRBJ1-6, the V gene TRBV5-5, with D possibly being TRBD1 (6 bases). Trimming removed 2 bases at V and 0 bases at J, with 15 bases between. The CDR3 has 18 residues. Germline V gives CDR1 SGHKS, CDR2 YYEKEE (reference sequence). DNA for the CDR3: TGTGCCAGCAGCTTCGGACAGCCTTCTAGCTCCTATAATTCACCCCTCCACTTT. Translation gives CASSFGQPSSSYNSPLHF.

The chain uses TRBV19 and TRBJ2-3; TRBD1 aligns across 11 bases. The germline V gene has CDR1 LNHDA and CDR2 SQIVND (reference sequence). J gave up 5 bases and V 10 bases, and 8 bases lay outside the gene matches. The CDR3 runs to 14 residues. The DNA for the CDR3 is TGTGCCACCTCACCGGGACAGGGGGGAGATACGCAGTATTTT. This gives the protein CATSPGQGGDTQYF.

The genes are TRBV6-6 and TRBJ1-4; 8 nucleotides match TRBD1. This CDR3 spans 16 amino acids. The germline V gene encodes CDR1 MNHNY and CDR2 SVGAGI (reference sequence). The V and J ends lost 0 bases and 7 bases, in that order; junction bases with no gene match: 7. The CDR3: CASSYSPTGETEKLFF. The CDR3 DNA sequence: TGTGCCAGCAGTTACTCTCCGACAGGGGAGACTGAAAAACTGTTTTTT.

This clone has just one count. The chain joins TRBV5-1 to TRBJ1-4, with 8 bases identical to TRBD1. This CDR3 is built from 13 residues. Trimming took 0 bases from V and 12 from J; bases not matched to a gene: 4. Germline V gene sequence: CDR1 SGHRS, CDR2 YFSETQ. The CDR3: CASSLVSGGELFF. Here the CDR3 DNA reads TGCGCCAGCAGCTTGGTTTCAGGGGGCGAACTGTTTTTT.

J is TRBJ2-7 and V is TRBV12-3 or TRBV12-4, with 8 bases matching TRBD1. J gave up 11 bases and V 7 bases, and 10 bases lay outside the gene matches. CDR3 length equals 12 residues. The CDR3 reads CASKPGTGIEYF. In DNA, the CDR3 is TGTGCCAGCAAACCCGGGACAGGCATCGAGTACTTC.

The rearrangement uses TRBV7-6 and TRBJ2-7; D might be TRBD2 (5 bases). Germline values: CDR1 SGHVS, CDR2 FNYEAQ. This CDR3 comprises 19 residues. Trimming cost V 2 bases and J 0 bases, with 23 bases left between them. CDR3: CASSLRPPGLRASSYEQYF. The CDR3 coding sequence is TGTGCCAGCAGCTTAAGGCCCCCTGGTTTGAGGGCGAGCTCCTACGAGCAGTACTTC. Based on the CDR3 plus reference TRBV7-6 and TRBJ2-7, the full variable domain is GAGVSQSPRYKVTKRGQDVALRCDPISGHVSLYWYRQALGQGPEFLTYFNYEAQQDKSGLPNDRFSAERPEGSISTLTIQRTEQRDSAMYRCASSLRPPGLRASSYEQYFGPGTRLTVT.

This sequence joins TRBV7-8 and TRBJ2-5, with 7 nucleotides matching TRBD1. V gave up 5 bases and J gave up 5 bases; unmatched junction bases: 8. The CDR3 is 14 residues long. CDR1 is SGHVS, CDR2 FQNEAQ, per germline. The CDR3 DNA reads as TGTGCCAGCAGCACCCCTACAGGGGTGGAGACCCAGTACTTC. Its protein is CASSTPTGVETQYF.

This clone is a singleton in its sample. The chain uses TRBV11-2 and TRBJ1-5; D is unresolved. The V gene's germline CDR1 is SGHAT and CDR2 FQNNGV. CDR3 length equals 14 residues. V was clipped by 5 bases and J by 3 bases, with 11 bases between them. CDR3 residues: CASSPAPINQPQHF. CDR3 nucleotide sequence: TGTGCCAGCAGCCCCGCCCCTATCAATCAGCCCCAGCATTTT.

This chain connects TRBV10-3 to TRBJ2-1; 8 bases agree with TRBD2. This CDR3 region has 16 residues. V shed 3 bases, J shed 6 bases, and the junction held 10 bases outside the gene matches. Germline V lookup: CDR1 ENHRY, CDR2 SYGVKD. This CDR3 reads CAISDNRGGLSNEQFF. The CDR3 DNA is TGTGCCATCAGTGATAACCGGGGGGGGCTCAGCAATGAGCAGTTCTTC.

The chain employs TRBV18 and TRBJ1-2; 10 nucleotides line up with TRBD1. There are 14 residues in the CDR3. Germline-derived CDR1 and CDR2 are KGHSH and LQKENI. J lost 6 bases, V lost 3 bases, and 4 bases had no gene match. The CDR3 bases are TGTGCCAGCTCACCGGACAGGGGGTTCGATGGCTACACCTTC. Its translation: CASSPDRGFDGYTF. The whole variable domain, remainder taken from reference TRBV18 and TRBJ1-2, is NAGVMQNPRHLVRRRGQEARLRCSPMKGHSHVYWYRQLPEEGLKFMVYLQKENIIDESGMPKERFSAEFPKEGPSILRIQQVVRGDSAAYFCASSPDRGFDGYTFGSGTRLTVV.

The J gene is TRBJ1-4, the V gene TRBV30; D remains ambiguous. CDR1 is GTSNPN, CDR2 SVGIG, per germline (reference sequence). The CDR3 is made up of 15 amino acids. V was cut by 2 bases and J by 0 bases, with 10 bases left in between. Here the CDR3 reads CAWSRGQATNEKLFF. CDR3 DNA: TGTGCCTGGAGTCGCGGGCAGGCAACTAATGAAAAACTGTTTTTT.

The rearrangement links TRBV4-1 to TRBJ2-1; 7 bases map to TRBD1. The CDR3 is 15 residues long. The germline gives CDR1 MGHRA, CDR2 YSYEKL. Trimming cost V 5 bases and J 0 bases; bases outside gene matches: 4. The CDR3 region has the DNA TGCGCCAGCAGCGCCCGGGACAGCTCCTACAATGAGCAGTTCTTC. Protein: CASSARDSSYNEQFF.

This clone was seen a single time. J is TRBJ2-3 and V is TRBV5-5; tentative D call: TRBD2 (6 bases). CDR3 size: 10 residues. Per the germline V gene, CDR1 is SGHKS and CDR2 is YYEKEE (reference sequence). Trimming left V 7 bases short and J 6 bases short, with 6 bases between. CDR3 sequence: CASGGDTQYF. CDR3 nucleotides: TGTGCCAGCGGGGGGGATACGCAGTATTTT.

The rearrangement joins TRBV25-1 to TRBJ1-2; possible D gene TRBD1, 5 bases. This CDR3 is built from 16 residues. Germline CDR1 reads MGHDK; CDR2 reads SYGVNS. With 4 bases removed from V and 4 bases from J, the gap between germline ends came to 19 bases. The CDR3 DNA is TGTGCCAGCAGTGTGGGGGGATTGGAACTCGGCTATGGCTACACCTTC. Protein product: CASSVGGLELGYGYTF.

This clone was observed a handful of times. V usage is TRBV19 and J usage is TRBJ1-2, with D tentatively TRBD1 (6 bases). The CDR3 covers 17 residues. Trimming stripped 3 bases from V and 4 bases from J, with 21 bases between. Germline CDR1 reads LNHDA; CDR2 reads SQIVND (reference sequence). The CDR3 protein is CASSMRGGGQLSYGYTF. The DNA for the CDR3 is TGTGCCAGTAGTATGCGGGGGGGTGGACAGCTGTCCTATGGCTACACCTTC.

The V gene is TRBV20-1, the J gene TRBJ1-2; D is ambiguous. Trimming removed 3 bases at V and 4 bases at J, with 12 bases between. The CDR3 spans 13 residues. Germline V gene data show CDR1 as DFQATT and CDR2 as SNEGSKA (reference sequence). This CDR3 is CSASPYGLYGYTF. The CDR3 nucleotides are TGCAGTGCTAGTCCGTATGGGCTCTATGGCTACACCTTC.

The rearrangement joins TRBV2 to TRBJ1-2, with 8 positions matching TRBD1. This CDR3 spans 13 amino acids. CDR1 SNHLY and CDR2 FYNNEI come from the germline V gene. The trim removed 5 bases at V and 7 bases at J, leaving 6 bases unmatched. The CDR3 protein is CASSRTGLGGYTF. The CDR3 DNA reads TGTGCCAGCAGTAGGACAGGGCTCGGTGGCTACACCTTC. The variable domain in full, completed from reference TRBV2 and TRBJ1-2, reads EPEVTQTPSHQVTQMGQEVILRCVPISNHLYFYWYRQILGQKVEFLVSFYNNEISEKSEIFDDQFSVERPDGSNFTLKIRSTKLEDSAMYFCASSRTGLGGYTFGSGTRLTVV.

This chain joins TRBV14 and TRBJ2-7; D possibly corresponds to TRBD1 (6 bases). The CDR3 runs to 16 residues. The ends were cut back, 4 bases at V and 0 bases at J, with 16 bases in the middle. CDR1 SGHDN and CDR2 FVKESK come from the germline V gene. The CDR3 loop reads CASSLRLGRGSYEQYF. The CDR3 DNA is TGTGCCAGCAGCCTAAGATTGGGCAGGGGCTCCTACGAGCAGTACTTC.

The V call is TRBV30, the J call TRBJ1-2; the D gene is possibly TRBD1 (5 bases). CDR3 length: 13 amino acids. V was clipped by 4 bases and J by 8 bases, with 17 bases between them. The germline V gene encodes CDR1 GTSNPN and CDR2 SVGIG (reference sequence). Here the CDR3 reads CAWIPGRSLGYTF. CDR3 sequence (DNA): TGTGCCTGGATTCCAGGGCGTTCGCTAGGCTACACCTTC.

The chain couples TRBV13 to TRBJ2-1, with 7 bases lining up with TRBD1. Trimming took 5 bases from V and 7 from J; bases not matched to a gene: 11. The CDR3 covers 15 residues. Germline lookup yields CDR1 PRHDT and CDR2 FYEKMQ (reference sequence). CDR3 amino acids: CASSEYRGSWNEQFF. The CDR3 DNA sequence: TGTGCCAGCAGCGAATACAGGGGTTCTTGGAATGAGCAGTTCTTC.